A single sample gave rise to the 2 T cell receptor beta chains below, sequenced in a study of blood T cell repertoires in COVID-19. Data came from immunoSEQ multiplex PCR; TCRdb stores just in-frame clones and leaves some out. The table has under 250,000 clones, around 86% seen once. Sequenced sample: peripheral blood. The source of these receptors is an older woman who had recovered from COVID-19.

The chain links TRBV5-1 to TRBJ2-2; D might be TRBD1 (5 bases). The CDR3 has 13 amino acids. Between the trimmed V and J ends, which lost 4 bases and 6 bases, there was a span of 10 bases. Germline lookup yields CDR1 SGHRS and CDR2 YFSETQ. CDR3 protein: CASSLEQAGELFF. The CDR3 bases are TGCGCCAGCAGCCTGGAACAGGCCGGGGAGCTGTTTTTT.

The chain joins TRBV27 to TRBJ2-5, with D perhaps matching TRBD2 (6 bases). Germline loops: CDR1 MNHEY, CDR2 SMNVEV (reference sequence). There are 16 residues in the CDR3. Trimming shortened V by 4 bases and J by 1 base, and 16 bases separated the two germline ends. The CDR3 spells CASSSPPGDAQETQYF. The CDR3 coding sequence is TGTGCCAGCAGTTCTCCGCCGGGGGATGCCCAAGAGACCCAGTACTTC.